The clone carrying this T cell receptor beta chain was counted a single time. Its antigen is not identified. The sample originates from a study of shared clonotypes between healthy human individuals. Regarding the study as a whole: Read depth was anticipated to influence clonotype sharing among donors. For sorted subsets, rarefaction showed incomplete sequencing despite large depth.

The CDR3 contains 14 residues. Germline V gene lookup returns CDR1 MNHEY and CDR2 SVGAGI. The germline V and J ends were trimmed by 6 bases and 5 bases, with 16 bases remaining between them. Repertoires were generated with immunoSEQ multiplex PCR, while TCRdb's copy carries only in-frame clones and drops some. This sample has a few hundred thousand clones, with roughly 70% found just once. This TCR was sampled from a man aged 25 to 45 in good health. The chain employs TRBV6-5 and TRBJ2-5; possible D gene TRBD1, 6 bases. The sequenced sample consisted of memory CD4+ T cells sorted from blood. Subset in this sample: CD45RA-negative fraction. In DNA, the CDR3 is TGTGCCAGCAGCTTCGGGACACTTGGGGAGACCCAGTACTTC. Residues: CASSFGTLGETQYF.